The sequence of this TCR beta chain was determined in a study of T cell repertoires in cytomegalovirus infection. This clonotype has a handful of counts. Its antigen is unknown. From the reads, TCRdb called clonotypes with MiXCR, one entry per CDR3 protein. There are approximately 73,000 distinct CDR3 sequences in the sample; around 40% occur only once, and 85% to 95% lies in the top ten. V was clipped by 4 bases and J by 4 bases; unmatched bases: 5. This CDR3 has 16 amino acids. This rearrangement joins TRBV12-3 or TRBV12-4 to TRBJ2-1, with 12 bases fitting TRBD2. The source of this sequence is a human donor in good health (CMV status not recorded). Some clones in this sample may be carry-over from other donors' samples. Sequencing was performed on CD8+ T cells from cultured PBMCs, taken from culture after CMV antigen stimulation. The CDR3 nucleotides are TGTGCCAGCAGTTCCACTAGCGGGGGGCGGTACAATGAGCAGTTCTTC. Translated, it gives CASSSTSGGRYNEQFF.